This TCR beta chain was sequenced during a study of identical twins. Study-wide points: Beta out-of-frame sequences displayed a weaker excess of sharing between twins. Fewer insertions characterized abundant cord blood beta clonotypes, whereas memory repertoires showed none.

Template switching supplied a universal primer site; unique molecular identifiers were carried on the cDNA. A single record per CDR3 protein comes from TCRdb applying MiXCR to the 5' RACE reads. The sample carries 690,000 or so distinct CDR3 sequences, under 9% recorded once. This clonotype was found a few times. Its antigen is still unknown. The germline CDR1 and CDR2 sequences are SGHRS and YFSETQ. Trimming pared 0 bases from V and 0 bases from J, leaving 10 bases between. This CDR3 has 16 amino acids. The same specimen was also included in a second study, on yellow fever vaccine responses in identical twins.

The source material was PBMCs. The V call is TRBV5-1, the J call TRBJ2-1; D may correspond to TRBD1 or TRBD2 (5 bases each). The sequence derives from a woman under 30 in good health. CDR3 in DNA: TGCGCCAGCAGCTTGGCCGGGGACCACTCCTACAATGAGCAGTTCTTC. It specifies CASSLAGDHSYNEQFF.